This T cell receptor beta chain was recorded in a study of CD8 T cells in Susac syndrome. Reverse transcription used about 0.45 to 1 ug RNA and random hexamers. A multiplex approach, immunoSEQ multiplex PCR, amplified TCR beta CDR3 across 54 Vbeta and 13 Jbeta. TCRdb analysed the immunoSEQ multiplex PCR reads with MiXCR anew, one entry per CDR3 protein. The table has 100,000 to 150,000 distinct CDR3 sequences, approximately 94% seen once. Study-wide results and caveats: The study conceded that its TCR sequencing and HLA analysis involved relatively few individuals.

On this clonotype: Its antigen is undetermined.

TCR beta from blood CD8+ and CD4+ T cells was sequenced. TEMRA cells were FACS-enriched, with CD8+ and CD4+ T cells isolated negatively. From germline, CDR1 is MNHEY and CDR2 SMNVEV (reference sequence). The length of the CDR3 is 16 residues. The germline V and J ends were trimmed by 4 bases and 0 bases, with 14 bases remaining between them. The material sequenced was CD4+ T cells from PBMCs. The receptor was isolated from a human donor with multiple sclerosis. The gene calls are TRBV27 and TRBJ2-3, with D maybe TRBD1 (6 bases). CDR3 nucleotide sequence: TGTGCCAGCAGTTCGACAGGAGTCGTTAGCACAGATACGCAGTATTTT. Translation: CASSSTGVVSTDTQYF.